This TCR beta chain was recorded in a study of T cell responses to AZD1222 COVID-19 vaccine. Using immunoSEQ multiplex PCR, the repertoire was profiled, and TCRdb retains in-frame clones only, with some absent. Among about 170,000 clones listed, just under 95% were seen once. The J segment lost 5 bases and the V segment lost 7 bases, leaving 10 bases of the junction unmatched. The CDR3 runs 18 residues. From germline, CDR1 is LNHDA and CDR2 SQIVND (reference sequence). This sequence was found in an adult in good health. The V call is TRBV19, the J call TRBJ2-2; TRBD2 matches at 16 bases. The sample here was peripheral blood, taken on day 0 of AZD1222 vaccination. The CDR3 nucleotides are TGTGCCAGTACCAAACCGGGACTAGCGGGAGGGCCAACCGGGGAGCTGTTTTTT. Translating it yields CASTKPGLAGGPTGELFF.